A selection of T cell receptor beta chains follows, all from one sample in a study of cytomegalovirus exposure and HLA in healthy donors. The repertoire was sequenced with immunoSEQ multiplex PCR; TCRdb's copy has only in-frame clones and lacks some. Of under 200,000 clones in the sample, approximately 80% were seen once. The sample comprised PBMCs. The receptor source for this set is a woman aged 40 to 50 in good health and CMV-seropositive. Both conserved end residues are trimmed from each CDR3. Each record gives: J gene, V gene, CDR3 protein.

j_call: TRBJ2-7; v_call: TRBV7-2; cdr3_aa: ASSSQIGQGGNEQY
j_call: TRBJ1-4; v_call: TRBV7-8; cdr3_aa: ASSLAAGYQEKLF
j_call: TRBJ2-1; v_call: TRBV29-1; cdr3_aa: SVEDWGSGGSSYNEQF
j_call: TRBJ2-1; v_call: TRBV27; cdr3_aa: ASSLERIPYNEQF
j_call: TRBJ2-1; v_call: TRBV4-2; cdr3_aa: ASSQTSGRFGWEF
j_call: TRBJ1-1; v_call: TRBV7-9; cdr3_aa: ASSLGQGVGMNTEAF
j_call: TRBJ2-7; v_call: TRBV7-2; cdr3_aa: ASSLGTSGSFYEQY
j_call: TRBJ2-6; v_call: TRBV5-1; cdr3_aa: ASSPGTGVNVLT
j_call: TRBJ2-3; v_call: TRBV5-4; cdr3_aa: ASSLFGGAADTQY
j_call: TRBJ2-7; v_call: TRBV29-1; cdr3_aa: SVSGASGYEQY
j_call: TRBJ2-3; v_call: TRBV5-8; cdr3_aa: ASSLNVAGASDTQY
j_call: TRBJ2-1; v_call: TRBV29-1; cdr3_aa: SVTRDRGNNEQF
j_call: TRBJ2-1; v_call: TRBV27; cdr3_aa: ASTTPRRQGEQF
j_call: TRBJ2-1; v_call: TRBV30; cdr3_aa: AWRLAGGRNEQF
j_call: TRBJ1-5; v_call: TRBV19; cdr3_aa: ASSIVLGQTSQH
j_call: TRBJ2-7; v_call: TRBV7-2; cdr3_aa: ASSLGIGGDEQY
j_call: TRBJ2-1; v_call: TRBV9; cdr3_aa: ASSVGPSGGASSYNEQF
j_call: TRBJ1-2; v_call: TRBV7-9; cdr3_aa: ASSRGLGGYT
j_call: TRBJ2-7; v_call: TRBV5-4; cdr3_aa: ASSLTGQLSYEQY
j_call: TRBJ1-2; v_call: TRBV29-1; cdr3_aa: SVEVGQPNYGYT
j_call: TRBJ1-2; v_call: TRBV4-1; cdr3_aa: ASSQESGSYGYT
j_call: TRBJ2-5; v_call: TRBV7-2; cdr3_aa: ASSRRTGSSRETQY
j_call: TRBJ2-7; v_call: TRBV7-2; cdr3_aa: ASSLSYEQY
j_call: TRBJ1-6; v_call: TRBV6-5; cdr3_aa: ASSYSGRNYNSPLH
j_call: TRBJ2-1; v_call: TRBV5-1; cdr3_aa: ASRKGTGMDEQF
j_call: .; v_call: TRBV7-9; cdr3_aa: ASSLRSGVSHEQY
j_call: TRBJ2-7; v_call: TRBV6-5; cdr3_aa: ASSYGQGSSYEQY
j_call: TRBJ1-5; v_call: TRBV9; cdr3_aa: ASSAQDNQPQH
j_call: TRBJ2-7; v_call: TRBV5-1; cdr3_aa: ASSISTSSYEQY
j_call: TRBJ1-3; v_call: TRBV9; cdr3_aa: ASSVAQGTGNTIY
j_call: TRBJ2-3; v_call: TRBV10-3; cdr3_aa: AISDSLVSTDTQY
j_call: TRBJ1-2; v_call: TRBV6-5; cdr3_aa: AARDQGGGYT
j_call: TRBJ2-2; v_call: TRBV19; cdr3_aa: ASSINRATGELF
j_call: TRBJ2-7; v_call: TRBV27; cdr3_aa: ASKRQGQGSEQY
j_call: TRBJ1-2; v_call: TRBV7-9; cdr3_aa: ASSRPRGGQGTTNYGYT
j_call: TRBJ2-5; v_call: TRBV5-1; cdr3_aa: ASRKPNRDQETQY
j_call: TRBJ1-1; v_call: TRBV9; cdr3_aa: ASSVVPGHTEAF
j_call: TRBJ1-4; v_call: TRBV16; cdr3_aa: ASSQGTGNEKLF
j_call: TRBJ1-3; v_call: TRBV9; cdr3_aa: ASSGRDRGYTIY
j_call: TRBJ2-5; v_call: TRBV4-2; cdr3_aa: ASSQDIWTSGRAPTETQY
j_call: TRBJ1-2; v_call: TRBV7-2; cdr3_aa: ASSSRTGPHGYT
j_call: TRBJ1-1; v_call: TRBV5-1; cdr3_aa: ASSLDGGSTEAF
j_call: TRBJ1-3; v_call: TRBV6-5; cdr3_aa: ASSYSRSVSGNTIY